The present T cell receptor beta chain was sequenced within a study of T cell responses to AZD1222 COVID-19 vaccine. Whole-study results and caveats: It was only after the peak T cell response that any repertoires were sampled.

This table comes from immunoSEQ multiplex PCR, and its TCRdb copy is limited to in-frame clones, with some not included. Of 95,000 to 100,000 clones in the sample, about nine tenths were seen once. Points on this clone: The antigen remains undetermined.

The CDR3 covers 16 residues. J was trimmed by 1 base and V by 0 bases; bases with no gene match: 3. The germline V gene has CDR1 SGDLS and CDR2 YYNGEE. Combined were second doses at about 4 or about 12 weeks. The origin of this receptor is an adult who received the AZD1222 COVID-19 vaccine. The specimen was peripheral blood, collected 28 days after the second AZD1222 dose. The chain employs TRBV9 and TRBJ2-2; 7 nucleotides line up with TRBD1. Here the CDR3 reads CASSVDPGGNTGELFF. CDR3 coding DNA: TGTGCCAGCAGCGTAGATCCAGGGGGGAACACCGGGGAGCTGTTTTTT.